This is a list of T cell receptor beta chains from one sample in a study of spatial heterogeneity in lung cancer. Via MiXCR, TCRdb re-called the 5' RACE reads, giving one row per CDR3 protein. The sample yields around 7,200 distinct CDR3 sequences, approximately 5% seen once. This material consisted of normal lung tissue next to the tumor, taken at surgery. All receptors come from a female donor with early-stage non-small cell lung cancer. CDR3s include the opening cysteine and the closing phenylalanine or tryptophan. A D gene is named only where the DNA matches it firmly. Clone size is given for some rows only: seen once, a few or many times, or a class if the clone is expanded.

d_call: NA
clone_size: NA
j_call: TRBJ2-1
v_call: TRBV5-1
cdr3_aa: CASSPTGRSSYNEQFF
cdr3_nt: TGCGCCAGCAGCCCGACCGGCAGGAGCTCCTACAATGAGCAGTTCTTC

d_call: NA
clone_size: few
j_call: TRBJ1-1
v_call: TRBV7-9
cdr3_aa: CASSRQAGETEAFF
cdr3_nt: TGTGCCAGCAGCCGCCAGGCGGGGGAAACTGAAGCTTTCTTT

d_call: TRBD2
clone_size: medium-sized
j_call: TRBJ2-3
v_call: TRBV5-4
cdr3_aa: CASSATSGGRADTQYF
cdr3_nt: TGTGCCAGCAGCGCAACTAGCGGGGGGAGGGCAGATACGCAGTATTTT

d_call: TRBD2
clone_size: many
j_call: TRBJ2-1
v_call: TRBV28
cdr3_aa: CASSWASGSLNEQFF
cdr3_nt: TGTGCCAGCAGTTGGGCTAGCGGGAGTTTGAATGAGCAGTTCTTC

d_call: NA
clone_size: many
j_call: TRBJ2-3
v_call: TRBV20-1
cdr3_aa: CSARDIRITDTQYF
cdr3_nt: TGCAGTGCTAGAGATATACGAATCACAGATACGCAGTATTTT

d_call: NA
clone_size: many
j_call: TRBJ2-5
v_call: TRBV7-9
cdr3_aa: CASSPAGRGETQYF
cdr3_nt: TGTGCCAGCAGCCCTGCGGGCAGGGGTGAGACCCAGTACTTC

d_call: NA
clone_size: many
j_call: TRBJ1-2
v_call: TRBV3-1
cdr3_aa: CASSQDLYYGYTF
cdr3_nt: TGTGCCAGCAGCCAAGATCTGTACTATGGCTACACCTTC

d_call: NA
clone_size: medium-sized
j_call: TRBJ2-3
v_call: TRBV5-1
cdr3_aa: CASSSGVTDTQYF
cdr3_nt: TGCGCCAGCAGCTCGGGGGTCACAGATACGCAGTATTTT

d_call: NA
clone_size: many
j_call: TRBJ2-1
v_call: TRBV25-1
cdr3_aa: CASGTGSYNEQFF
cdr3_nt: TGTGCCAGCGGAACGGGCTCATACAATGAGCAGTTCTTC

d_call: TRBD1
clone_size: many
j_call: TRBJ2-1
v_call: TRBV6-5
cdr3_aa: CASSYGTGKDEQFF
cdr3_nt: TGTGCCAGCAGTTATGGGACAGGCAAGGATGAGCAGTTCTTC

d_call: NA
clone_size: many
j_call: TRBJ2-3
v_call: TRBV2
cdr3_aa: CASSEIHSYTDTQYF
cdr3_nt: TGTGCCAGCAGTGAAATCCACAGTTACACAGATACGCAGTATTTT

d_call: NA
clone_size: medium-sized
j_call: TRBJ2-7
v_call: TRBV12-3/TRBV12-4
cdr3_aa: CASSLRDGSSYEQYF
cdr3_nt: TGTGCCAGCAGCCTCCGGGACGGTAGCTCCTACGAGCAGTACTTC

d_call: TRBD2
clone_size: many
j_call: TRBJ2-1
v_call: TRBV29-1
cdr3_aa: CSVTTGLAGWNEQFF
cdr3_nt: TGCAGCGTGACCACTGGACTAGCGGGATGGAATGAGCAGTTCTTC

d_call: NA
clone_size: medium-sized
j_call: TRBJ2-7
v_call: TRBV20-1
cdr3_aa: CSARDPQGRSEQYF
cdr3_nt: TGCAGTGCTAGAGATCCCCAGGGACGGTCCGAGCAGTACTTC

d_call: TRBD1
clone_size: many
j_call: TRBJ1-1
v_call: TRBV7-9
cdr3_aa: CASSFQGEGTEAFF
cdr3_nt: TGTGCCAGCAGCTTCCAGGGGGAGGGTACTGAAGCTTTCTTT

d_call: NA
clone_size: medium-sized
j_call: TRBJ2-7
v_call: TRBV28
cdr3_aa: CASSRPALTSYEQYF
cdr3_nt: TGTGCCAGCAGCCGCCCGGCACTAACCTCCTACGAGCAGTACTTC

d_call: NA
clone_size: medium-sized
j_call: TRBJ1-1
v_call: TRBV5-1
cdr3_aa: CASSALQGRNTEAFF
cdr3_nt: TGCGCCAGCAGCGCCTTACAAGGACGGAACACTGAAGCTTTCTTT

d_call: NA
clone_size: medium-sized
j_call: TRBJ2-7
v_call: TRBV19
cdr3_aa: CASSMSSYYEQYF
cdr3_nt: TGTGCCAGTAGTATGAGCTCCTACTACGAGCAGTACTTC

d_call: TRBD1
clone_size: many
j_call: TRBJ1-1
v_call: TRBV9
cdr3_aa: CASSPQVGGYVTEAFF
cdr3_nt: TGTGCCAGCAGCCCCCAGGTAGGGGGCTATGTCACTGAAGCTTTCTTT

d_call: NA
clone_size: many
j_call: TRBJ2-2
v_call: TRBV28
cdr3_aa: CASRHRAGELFF
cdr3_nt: TGTGCCAGCAGACACAGGGCCGGGGAGCTGTTTTTT

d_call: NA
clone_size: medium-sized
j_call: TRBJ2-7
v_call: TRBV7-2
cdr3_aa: CASSLTEGSYEQYF
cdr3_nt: TGTGCCAGCAGCTTAACAGAGGGCTCCTACGAGCAGTACTTC

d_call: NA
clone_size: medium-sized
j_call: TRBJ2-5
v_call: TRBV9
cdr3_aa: CASSVDHGAEGETQYF
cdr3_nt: TGTGCCAGCAGCGTAGATCACGGGGCAGAGGGAGAGACCCAGTACTTC

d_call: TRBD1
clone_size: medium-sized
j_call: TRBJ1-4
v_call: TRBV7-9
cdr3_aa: CASSSQGTNEKLFF
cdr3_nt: TGTGCCAGCAGCTCACAGGGGACGAATGAAAAACTGTTTTTT

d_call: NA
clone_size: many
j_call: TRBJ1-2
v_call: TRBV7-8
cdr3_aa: CASSLGRTANYGYTF
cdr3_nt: TGTGCCAGCAGCTTAGGGAGGACGGCTAACTATGGCTACACCTTC

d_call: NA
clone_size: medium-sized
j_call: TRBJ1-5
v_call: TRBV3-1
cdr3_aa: CASSQERGDNQPQHF
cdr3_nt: TGTGCCAGCAGCCAAGAGCGGGGGGACAATCAGCCCCAGCATTTT

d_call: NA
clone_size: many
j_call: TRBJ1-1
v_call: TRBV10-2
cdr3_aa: CASSGSGGTEAFF
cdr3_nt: TGCGCCAGCAGTGGGTCGGGGGGCACTGAAGCTTTCTTT

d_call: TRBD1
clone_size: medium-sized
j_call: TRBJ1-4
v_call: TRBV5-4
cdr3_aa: CASSLQGTSEKLFF
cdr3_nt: TGTGCCAGCAGCTTACAGGGGACCTCGGAAAAACTGTTTTTT

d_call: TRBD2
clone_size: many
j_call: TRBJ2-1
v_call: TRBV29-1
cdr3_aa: CSVDIVLAGGGEQFF
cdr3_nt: TGCAGCGTTGATATCGTTCTAGCGGGAGGGGGTGAGCAGTTCTTC

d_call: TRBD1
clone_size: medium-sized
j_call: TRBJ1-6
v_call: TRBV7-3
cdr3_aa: CASSLDRESPLHF
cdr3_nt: TGTGCCAGCAGCTTAGACAGGGAATCACCCCTCCACTTT

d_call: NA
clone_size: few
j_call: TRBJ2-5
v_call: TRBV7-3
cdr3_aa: CASSVDLGETQYF
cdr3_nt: TGTGCCAGCAGCGTAGACTTGGGAGAGACCCAGTACTTC

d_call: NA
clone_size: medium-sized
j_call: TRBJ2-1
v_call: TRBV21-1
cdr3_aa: CASSKAGESYNEQFF
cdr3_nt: TGTGCCAGCAGCAAGGCGGGAGAGTCCTACAATGAGCAGTTCTTC

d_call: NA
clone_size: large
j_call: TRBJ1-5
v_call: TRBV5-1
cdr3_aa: CASSPDSTNQPQHF
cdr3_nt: TGCGCCAGCAGTCCCGACAGCACCAATCAGCCCCAGCATTTT

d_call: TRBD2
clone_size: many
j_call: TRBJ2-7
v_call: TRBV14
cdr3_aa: CASSKSIREAREQYF
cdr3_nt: TGTGCCAGCAGTAAAAGCATCCGGGAGGCCCGGGAGCAGTACTTC

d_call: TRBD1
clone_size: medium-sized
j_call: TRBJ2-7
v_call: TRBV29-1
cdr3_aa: CSHLSGTAAYEQYF
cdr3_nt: TGCAGCCACTTATCCGGGACAGCCGCCTACGAGCAGTACTTC

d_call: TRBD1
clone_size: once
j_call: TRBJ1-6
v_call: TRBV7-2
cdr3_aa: CASSWRTGRDNSPLHF
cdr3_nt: TGTGCCAGCAGCTGGCGGACAGGGAGAGATAATTCACCCCTCCACTTT

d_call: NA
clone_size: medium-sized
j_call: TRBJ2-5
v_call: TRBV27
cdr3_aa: CASSKAGLGQETQYF
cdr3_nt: TGTGCCAGCAGTAAAGCAGGACTCGGCCAAGAGACCCAGTACTTC

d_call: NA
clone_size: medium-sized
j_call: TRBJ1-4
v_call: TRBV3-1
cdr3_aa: CASSQTGGGDEKLFF
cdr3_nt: TGTGCCAGCAGCCAAACAGGCGGGGGGGATGAAAAACTGTTTTTT

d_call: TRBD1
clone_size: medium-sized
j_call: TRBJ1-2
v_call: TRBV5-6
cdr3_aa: CASSLATGVHRYGYTF
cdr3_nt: TGTGCCAGCAGCTTAGCCACAGGGGTGCATCGCTATGGCTACACCTTC

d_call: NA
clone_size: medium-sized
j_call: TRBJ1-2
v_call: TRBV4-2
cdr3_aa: CASSQGSVDGYTF
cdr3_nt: TGTGCCAGCAGCCAAGGGTCCGTCGATGGCTACACCTTC

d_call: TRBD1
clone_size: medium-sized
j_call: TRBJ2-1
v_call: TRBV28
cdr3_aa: CASQGPSGGVYNEQFF
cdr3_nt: TGTGCCAGCCAGGGGCCCTCAGGGGGCGTGTACAATGAGCAGTTCTTC

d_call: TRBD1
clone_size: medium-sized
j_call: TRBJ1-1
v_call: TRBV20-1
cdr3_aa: CSARPSGDRAFF
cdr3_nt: TGCAGTGCTAGACCCTCGGGGGACAGGGCTTTCTTT

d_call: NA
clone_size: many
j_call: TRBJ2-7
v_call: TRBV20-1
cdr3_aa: CSATGTEYEQYF
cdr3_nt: TGCAGTGCTACCGGGACTGAGTACGAGCAGTACTTC

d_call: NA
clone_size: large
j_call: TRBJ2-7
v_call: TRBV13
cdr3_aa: CASSFSRGEQYF
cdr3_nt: TGTGCCAGCAGTTTCTCCCGGGGGGAGCAGTACTTC

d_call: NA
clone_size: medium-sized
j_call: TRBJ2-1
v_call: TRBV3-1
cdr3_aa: CASSQDSGTKQFF
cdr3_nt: TGTGCCAGCAGCCAAGATTCGGGCACCAAGCAGTTCTTC

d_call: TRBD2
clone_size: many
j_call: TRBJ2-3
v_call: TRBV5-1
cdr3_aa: CASSWTSGGGDTQYF
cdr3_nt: TGCGCCAGCAGCTGGACTAGCGGAGGAGGAGATACGCAGTATTTT

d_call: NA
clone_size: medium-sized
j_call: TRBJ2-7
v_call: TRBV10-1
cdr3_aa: CASNVGIYEQYF
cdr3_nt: TGCGCCAGCAACGTTGGGATCTACGAGCAGTACTTC

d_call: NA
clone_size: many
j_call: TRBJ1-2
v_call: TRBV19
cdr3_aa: CASSIASSRQANYGYTF
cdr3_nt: TGTGCCAGTAGTATAGCTTCTTCTCGACAGGCCAACTATGGCTACACCTTC

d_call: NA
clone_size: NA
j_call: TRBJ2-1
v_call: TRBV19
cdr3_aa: CASGRESYNEQFF
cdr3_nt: TGTGCCAGTGGCCGGGAATCCTACAATGAGCAGTTCTTC

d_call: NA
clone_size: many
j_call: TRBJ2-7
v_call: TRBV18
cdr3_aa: CASSPSGDEQYF
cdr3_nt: TGTGCCAGCTCACCATCGGGGGACGAGCAGTACTTC

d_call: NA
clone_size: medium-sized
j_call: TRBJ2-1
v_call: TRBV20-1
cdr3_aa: CSASKLYGGVGYNEQFF
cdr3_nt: TGCAGTGCTAGTAAGTTGTACGGGGGAGTTGGCTACAATGAGCAGTTCTTC

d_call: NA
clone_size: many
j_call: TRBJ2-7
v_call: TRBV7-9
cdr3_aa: CASSLDIPYEQYF
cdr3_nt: TGTGCCAGCAGCTTAGACATCCCCTACGAGCAGTACTTC

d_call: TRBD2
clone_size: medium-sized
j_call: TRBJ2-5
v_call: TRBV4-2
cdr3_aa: CASSQDLLAGGEKETQYF
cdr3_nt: TGTGCCAGCAGCCAAGATCTACTAGCGGGAGGAGAGAAAGAGACCCAGTACTTC

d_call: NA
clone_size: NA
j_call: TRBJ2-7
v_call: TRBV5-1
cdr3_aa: CASSSLTGTSYEQYF
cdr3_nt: TGCGCCAGCAGCAGCCTCACAGGCACATCCTACGAGCAGTACTTC

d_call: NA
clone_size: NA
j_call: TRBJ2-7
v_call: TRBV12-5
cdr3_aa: CASGTGGLPRPGEQYF
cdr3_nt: TGTGCTAGTGGTACGGGCGGACTCCCTCGGCCGGGCGAGCAGTACTTC

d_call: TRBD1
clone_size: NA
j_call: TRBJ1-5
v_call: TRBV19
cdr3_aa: CASSLGQKNQPQHF
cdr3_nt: TGTGCCAGTAGTTTGGGACAGAAGAATCAGCCCCAGCATTTT